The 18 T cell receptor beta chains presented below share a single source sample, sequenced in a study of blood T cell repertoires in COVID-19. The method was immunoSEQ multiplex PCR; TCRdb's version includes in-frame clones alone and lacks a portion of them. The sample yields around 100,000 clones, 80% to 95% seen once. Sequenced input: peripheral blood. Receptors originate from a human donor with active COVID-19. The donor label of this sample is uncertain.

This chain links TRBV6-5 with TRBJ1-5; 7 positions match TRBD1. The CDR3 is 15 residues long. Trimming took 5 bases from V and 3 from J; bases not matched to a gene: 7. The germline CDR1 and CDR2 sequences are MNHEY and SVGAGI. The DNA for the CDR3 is TGTGCCAGCAGTCCAGGACAGGCAAACAATCAGCCCCAGCATTTT. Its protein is CASSPGQANNQPQHF.

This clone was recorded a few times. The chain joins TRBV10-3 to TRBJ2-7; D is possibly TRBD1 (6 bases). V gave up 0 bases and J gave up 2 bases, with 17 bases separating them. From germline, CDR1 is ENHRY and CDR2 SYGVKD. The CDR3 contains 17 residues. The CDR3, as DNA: TGTGCCATCAGTGAGTCCGCGGCAGACAGGCGGGCCTACGAGCAGTACTTC. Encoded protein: CAISESAADRRAYEQYF.

CDR3 bases: TGTGCCAGCAGCCAAGATTTTAGCGGCACAGATACGCAGTATTTT. It yields the protein CASSQDFSGTDTQYF. The chain combines TRBV3-1 (or the pseudogene TRBV3-2) with TRBJ2-3, with D possibly being TRBD2 (5 bases). Trimming cost V 0 bases and J 1 base, with 8 bases left between them. This CDR3 contains 15 residues. Germline loops: CDR1 LGHDT, CDR2 YNNKEL (reference sequence).

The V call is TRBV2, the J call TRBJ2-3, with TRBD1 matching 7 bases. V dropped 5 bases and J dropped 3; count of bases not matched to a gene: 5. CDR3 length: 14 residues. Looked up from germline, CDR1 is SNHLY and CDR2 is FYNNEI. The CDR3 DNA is TGTGCCAGCAGTCCCGGGACAGCGACAGATACGCAGTATTTT. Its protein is CASSPGTATDTQYF.

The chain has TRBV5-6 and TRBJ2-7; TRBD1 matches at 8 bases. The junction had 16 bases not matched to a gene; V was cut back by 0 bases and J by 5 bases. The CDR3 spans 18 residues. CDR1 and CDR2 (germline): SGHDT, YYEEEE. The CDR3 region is CASSLVTLAGGDVHEQYF. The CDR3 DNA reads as TGTGCCAGCAGCTTGGTCACCTTGGCAGGGGGCGATGTCCACGAGCAGTACTTC.

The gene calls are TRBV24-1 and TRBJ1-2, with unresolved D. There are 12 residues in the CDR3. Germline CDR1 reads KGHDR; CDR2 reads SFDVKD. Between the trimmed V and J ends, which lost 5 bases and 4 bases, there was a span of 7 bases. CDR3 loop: CATSAVSYGYTF. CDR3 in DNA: TGTGCCACCAGTGCCGTCTCCTATGGCTACACCTTC.

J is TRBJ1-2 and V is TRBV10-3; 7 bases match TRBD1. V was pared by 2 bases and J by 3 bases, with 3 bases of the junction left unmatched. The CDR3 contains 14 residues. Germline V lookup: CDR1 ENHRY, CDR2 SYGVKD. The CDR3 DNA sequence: TGTGCCATCAGTGAGAGGCAGGGGGACTATGGCTACACCTTC. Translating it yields CAISERQGDYGYTF.

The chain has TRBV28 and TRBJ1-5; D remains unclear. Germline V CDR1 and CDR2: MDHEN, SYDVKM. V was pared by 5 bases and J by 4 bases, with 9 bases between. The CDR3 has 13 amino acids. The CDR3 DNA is TGTGCCAGCAGTATTCGTGAGAATCAGCCCCAGCATTTT. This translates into CASSIRENQPQHF.

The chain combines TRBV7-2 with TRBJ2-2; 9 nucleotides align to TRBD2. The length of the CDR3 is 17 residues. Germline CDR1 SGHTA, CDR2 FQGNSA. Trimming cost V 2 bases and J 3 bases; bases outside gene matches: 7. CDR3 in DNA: TGTGCCAGCAGCTTACCTCTGGCGGGGGGGGACACCGGGGAGCTGTTTTTT. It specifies CASSLPLAGGDTGELFF. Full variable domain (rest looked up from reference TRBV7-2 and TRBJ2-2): GAGVSQSPSNKVTEKGKDVELRCDPISGHTALYWYRQSLGQGLEFLIYFQGNSAPDKSGLPSDRFSAERTGGSVSTLTIQRTQQEDSAVYLCASSLPLAGGDTGELFFGEGSRLTVL.

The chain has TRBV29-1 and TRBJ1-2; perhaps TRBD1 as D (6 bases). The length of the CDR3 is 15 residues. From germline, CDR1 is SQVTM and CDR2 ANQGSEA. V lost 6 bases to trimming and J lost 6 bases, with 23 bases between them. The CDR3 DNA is TGCAGCGTAACCAAAGGACAGAGCCTTATTGATGGCTACACCTTC. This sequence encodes CSVTKGQSLIDGYTF.

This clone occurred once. Here the CDR3 DNA reads TGTGCCAGCAGCTTATTCCGACGGGACAGGGGGTACACTGAAGCTTTCTTT. This sequence encodes CASSLFRRDRGYTEAFF. The chain is built from TRBV7-2 and TRBJ1-1, with 11 bases that match TRBD1. This CDR3 has 17 amino acids. Unmatched junction bases numbered 8, after V lost 2 bases and J lost 3 bases. Germline assignment: CDR1 SGHTA and CDR2 FQGNSA.

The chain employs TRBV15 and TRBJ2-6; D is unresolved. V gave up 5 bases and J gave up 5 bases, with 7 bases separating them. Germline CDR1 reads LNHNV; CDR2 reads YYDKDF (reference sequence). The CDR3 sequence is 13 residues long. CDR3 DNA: TGTGCCACCAGCCCTGACAGGGCCAACGTCCTGACTTTC. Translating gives CATSPDRANVLTF.

CDR3 amino acids: CASSLRSTDTQYF. Here the CDR3 DNA reads TGTGCCAGCAGCTTGCGATCCACAGATACGCAGTATTTT. This chain connects TRBV13 to TRBJ2-3; D call uncertain. V gave up 3 bases and J gave up 2 bases, with 6 bases separating them. The germline CDR1 and CDR2 sequences are PRHDT and FYEKMQ (reference sequence). This CDR3 has 13 amino acids.

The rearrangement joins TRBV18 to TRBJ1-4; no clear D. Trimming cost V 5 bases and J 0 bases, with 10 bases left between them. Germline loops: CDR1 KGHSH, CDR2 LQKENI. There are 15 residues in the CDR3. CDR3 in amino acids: CASSSLGATNEKLFF. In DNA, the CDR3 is TGTGCCAGCTCATCCCTCGGTGCAACTAATGAAAAACTGTTTTTT.

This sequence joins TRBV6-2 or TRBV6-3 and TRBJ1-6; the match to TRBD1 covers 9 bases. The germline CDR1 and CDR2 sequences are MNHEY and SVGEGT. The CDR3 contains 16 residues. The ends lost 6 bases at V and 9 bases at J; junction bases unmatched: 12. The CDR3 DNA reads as TGTGCCAGCAGCCTCGCCGGGACAGGGCCGAGTTCACCCCTCCACTTT. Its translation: CASSLAGTGPSSPLHF.

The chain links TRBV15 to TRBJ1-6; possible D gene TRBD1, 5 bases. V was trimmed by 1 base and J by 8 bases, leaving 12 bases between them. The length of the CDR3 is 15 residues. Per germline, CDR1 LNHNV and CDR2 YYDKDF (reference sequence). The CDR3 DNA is TGTGCCACCAGCAGAGTTTCGGGGGGGGATTCACCCCTCCACTTT. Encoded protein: CATSRVSGGDSPLHF.

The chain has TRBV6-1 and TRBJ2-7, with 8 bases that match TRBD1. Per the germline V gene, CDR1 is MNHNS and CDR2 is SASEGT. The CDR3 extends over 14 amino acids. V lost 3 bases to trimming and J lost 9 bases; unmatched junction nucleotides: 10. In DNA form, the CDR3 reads TGTGCCAGCAGTGACAGACAGGGGCTACGAGGGCAGTACTTC. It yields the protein CASSDRQGLRGQYF.

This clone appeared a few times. Written as DNA, the CDR3 is TGTGCCAGCAACCCCGCCGGGACAGCCTACGAGCAGTACTTC. As protein: CASNPAGTAYEQYF. V usage is TRBV27 and J usage is TRBJ2-7, with 7 bases identical to TRBD1. The germline V gene encodes CDR1 MNHEY and CDR2 SMNVEV (reference sequence). The J segment lost 2 bases and the V segment lost 7 bases, leaving 8 bases of the junction unmatched. This CDR3 region has 14 residues.